Below, 27 T cell receptor beta chains from the same sample are listed, as sequenced in a study of T cell repertoires in ileal Crohn's disease. Here immunoSEQ multiplex PCR was the method, and the copy in TCRdb shows in-frame clones only, minus some. The sample has roughly 5,000 clones, roughly 80% seen once. Sequencing was carried out using ileal tissue. These receptors were collected from an adult with Crohn's disease.

The CDR3 DNA sequence: TGTGCCAGCAGTTTCGCCGCGGAGCAGTACTTC. It translates to CASSFAAEQYF. The rearrangement links TRBV28 to TRBJ2-7; D remains ambiguous. Trimming pared 3 bases from V and 7 bases from J, leaving 7 bases between. Germline CDR1 is MDHEN and CDR2 is SYDVKM. This CDR3 spans 11 amino acids.

This chain connects TRBV7-7 to TRBJ2-5; TRBD1 aligns across 9 bases. Unmatched junction bases numbered 3, after V lost 3 bases and J lost 4 bases. Germline V gene lookup returns CDR1 SSHAT and CDR2 FNYEAQ (reference sequence). The CDR3 extends over 14 amino acids. CDR3 in amino acids: CASSFGTGPETQYF. DNA for the CDR3: TGTGCCAGCAGCTTCGGGACAGGGCCAGAGACCCAGTACTTC.

This chain uses TRBV7-9 with TRBJ2-2; 7 bases map to TRBD2. After removal of 7 bases from V and 0 bases from J, the junction contained 2 bases not matched to a gene. Germline V gene lookup returns CDR1 SEHNR and CDR2 FQNEAQ (reference sequence). The CDR3 consists of 14 residues. The CDR3 region is CASIAGANTGELFF. Here the CDR3 DNA reads TGTGCCAGCATCGCGGGGGCGAACACCGGGGAGCTGTTTTTT.

The V and J genes are TRBV30 and TRBJ1-3; D unresolved. The ends were cut back, 1 base at V and 9 bases at J, with 7 bases in the middle. The germline V gene encodes CDR1 GTSNPN and CDR2 SVGIG (reference sequence). This CDR3 has 11 amino acids. The CDR3 reads CAWSGGFTIYF. The CDR3 bases are TGTGCCTGGAGTGGTGGCTTCACCATATATTTT.

Only a few counts were recorded for this clone. V gene TRBV7-3 combines with J gene TRBJ1-2, with a tentative D call TRBD1 (5 bases). This CDR3 region has 14 residues. Trimming cost V 1 base and J 4 bases, with 10 bases left between them. Germline V gene sequence: CDR1 SGHTA, CDR2 FQGTGA. The DNA of the CDR3 is TGTGCCAGCAGCTTAAGTACAGGTCGCTATGGCTACACCTTC. It yields the protein CASSLSTGRYGYTF.

V and J are TRBV4-2 and TRBJ1-4, with 8 positions matching TRBD1. V lost 3 bases, J lost 8 bases, and 11 bases stayed unmatched. The CDR3 is made up of 16 amino acids. From germline, CDR1 is LGHNA and CDR2 YNFKEQ. The CDR3 DNA reads as TGTGCCAGCAGCCAGGACCCCGGGACAGGTCCCGAAAAACTGTTTTTT. Its translation: CASSQDPGTGPEKLFF.

This chain links TRBV18 with TRBJ1-3; no definite D call. The germline CDR1 and CDR2 sequences are KGHSH and LQKENI. Trimming took 1 base from V and 0 from J, leaving 7 bases between them. The CDR3 is made up of 15 amino acids. The CDR3 coding sequence is TGTGCCAGCTCACCACTCGGGTACTCTGGAAACACCATATATTTT. Its protein is CASSPLGYSGNTIYF.

The chain is built from TRBV7-2 and TRBJ2-2; 11 bases align to TRBD2. CDR3 length: 14 residues. CDR1 and CDR2 from the germline V gene are SGHTA and FQGNSA. The V and J ends lost 3 bases and 6 bases, in that order; junction bases with no gene match: 0. CDR3 bases: TGTGCCAGCAGCTTTAGCGGGGGGGCCGGGGAGCTGTTTTTT. Its protein product is CASSFSGGAGELFF.

This clone turned up a few times. This sample includes further DNA sequences coding for the same CDR3. The CDR3 sequence: CASSLGPGGEQYF. CDR3 coding DNA: TGCGCCAGCAGCTTGGGGCCAGGGGGGGAGCAGTACTTC. The V call is TRBV5-1, the J call TRBJ2-7; maybe TRBD1 (7 bases). The CDR3 consists of 13 residues. CDR1 and CDR2 (germline): SGHRS, YFSETQ. The V end was cut by 0 bases, the J end by 7 bases, with 11 bases between. Complete variable domain (other parts from reference TRBV5-1 and TRBJ2-7): KAGVTQTPRYLIKTRGQQVTLSCSPISGHRSVSWYQQTPGQGLQFLFEYFSETQRNKGNFPGRFSGRQFSNSRSEMNVSTLELGDSALYLCASSLGPGGEQYFGPGTRLTVT.

This clone came up once. The CDR3 coding sequence is TGTGCCAGCAGCCTTGACCCGGGGGACGCGGAGACCCAGTACTTC. It yields the protein CASSLDPGDAETQYF. V is TRBV5-4 and J is TRBJ2-5; D might be TRBD2 (6 bases). This CDR3 comprises 15 residues. The germline V gene encodes CDR1 SGHNT and CDR2 YYREEE (reference sequence). Trimming cost V 4 bases and J 5 bases, with 18 bases left between them.

This rearrangement joins TRBV28 to TRBJ2-1; possible D gene TRBD2, 6 bases. Trimming removed 7 bases from V and 3 bases from J, with 19 bases in between. Germline assignment: CDR1 MDHEN and CDR2 SYDVKM. CDR3 size: 16 residues. The CDR3 here is CASNQHGRGVYNEQFF. The CDR3 nucleotides are TGTGCCAGCAACCAACACGGGCGGGGCGTCTACAATGAGCAGTTCTTC.

This clone was recorded only once. The rearrangement joins TRBV7-9 to TRBJ1-5; TRBD1 aligns across 7 bases. V was clipped by 3 bases and J by 3 bases; unmatched bases: 5. The CDR3 extends over 15 amino acids. From germline, CDR1 is SEHNR and CDR2 FQNEAQ (reference sequence). Here the CDR3 reads CASSFHGTDNQPQHF. CDR3 DNA: TGTGCCAGCAGCTTTCATGGGACAGACAATCAGCCCCAGCATTTT.

A few counts support this clone. V usage is TRBV12-5 and J usage is TRBJ1-1, with 9 bases aligning to TRBD1. CDR3 length: 17 amino acids. The V gene's germline CDR1 is LGHNT and CDR2 FRNRAP. The V segment lost 1 base and the J segment 1 base; nucleotides outside the gene matches: 7. CDR3 DNA: TGTGCTAGTGGTTTGGGGACAGGGGACCCGCGGAACACTGAAGCTTTCTTT. As protein: CASGLGTGDPRNTEAFF.

The V gene is TRBV27, the J gene TRBJ2-7; maybe TRBD2 (6 bases). Germline CDR1 and CDR2: MNHEY and SMNVEV (reference sequence). The CDR3 covers 16 residues. V lost 5 bases and J 2 bases, leaving 19 bases between the germline ends. The CDR3 loop reads CASSVHSGTGAYEQYF. The CDR3 DNA follows: TGTGCCAGCAGTGTACATTCCGGGACGGGGGCCTACGAGCAGTACTTC.

This clone was seen a handful of times. The genes are TRBV11-2 and TRBJ2-5, with 9 bases identical to TRBD1. With V trimmed by 5 bases and J by 1 base, 8 bases remained unmatched. The CDR3 spans 16 residues. Germline values: CDR1 SGHAT, CDR2 FQNNGV. CDR3 region: CASSDTGGTLQETQYF. The CDR3 region has the DNA TGTGCCAGCAGCGATACAGGGGGCACCCTCCAAGAGACCCAGTACTTC. Combining the CDR3 with reference TRBV11-2 and TRBJ2-5 gives the whole variable domain EAGVAQSPRYKIIEKRQSVAFWCNPISGHATLYWYQQILGQGPKLLIQFQNNGVVDDSQLPKDRFSAERLKGVDSTLKIQPAKLEDSAVYLCASSDTGGTLQETQYFGPGTRLLVL.

The chain recombines TRBV5-1 with TRBJ2-5; 11 bases are shared with TRBD1. The CDR3 is made up of 14 amino acids. Germline V gene data show CDR1 as SGHRS and CDR2 as YFSETQ. The V gene end was trimmed by 4 bases and the J gene end by 5 bases; junction bases not matched to a gene: 4. In DNA form, the CDR3 reads TGCGCCAGCAGCCAGGGGACAGGGGGTGAGACCCAGTACTTC. As protein: CASSQGTGGETQYF.

The chain links TRBV7-2 to TRBJ2-7; possible D gene TRBD2, 5 bases. Germline V lookup: CDR1 SGHTA, CDR2 FQGNSA. The CDR3 loop spans 15 amino acids. The V and J ends lost 0 bases and 1 base respectively, with 10 bases between them. CDR3 sequence: CASSLARVSSYEQYF. The CDR3 DNA reads as TGTGCCAGCAGCTTAGCGAGGGTCAGTTCCTACGAGCAGTACTTC. Full variable domain (remainder filled in from reference TRBV7-2 and TRBJ2-7): GAGVSQSPSNKVTEKGKDVELRCDPISGHTALYWYRQSLGQGLEFLIYFQGNSAPDKSGLPSDRFSAERTGGSVSTLTIQRTQQEDSAVYLCASSLARVSSYEQYFGPGTRLTVT.

The chain carries TRBV28 and TRBJ1-2, with TRBD1 matching over 8 bases. The CDR3 has 13 residues. Germline V gene lookup returns CDR1 MDHEN and CDR2 SYDVKM. The V and J ends lost 6 bases and 5 bases, in that order; junction bases with no gene match: 5. The CDR3 region is CASRLQGAYGYTF. In DNA, the CDR3 is TGTGCCAGCAGACTGCAGGGGGCTTATGGCTACACCTTC.

This sequence joins TRBV10-2 and TRBJ1-3, with a tentative D call TRBD1 (6 bases). Germline CDR1 and CDR2: WSHSY and SAAADI. The CDR3 covers 14 residues. The V and J ends lost 4 bases and 3 bases respectively, with 10 bases between them. CDR3 protein: CASSGQARGNTIYF. The CDR3 DNA is TGCGCCAGCAGTGGACAGGCTCGTGGAAACACCATATATTTT.

This clone has only a few counts. The chain carries TRBV10-3 and TRBJ2-5, with D tentatively TRBD1 (6 bases). CDR1 and CDR2 from the germline V gene are ENHRY and SYGVKD. V was trimmed by 0 bases and J by 5 bases, leaving 16 bases between them. This CDR3 has 16 residues. The CDR3 nucleotides are TGTGCCATCAGTGAGTCTTGGGGGCCCGGGTTTGAGACCCAGTACTTC. This translates into CAISESWGPGFETQYF.

The chain carries TRBV10-2 and TRBJ2-1, with 11 positions matching TRBD2. Per germline, CDR1 WSHSY and CDR2 SAAADI. The J segment lost 14 bases and the V segment lost 7 bases, leaving 13 bases of the junction unmatched. The CDR3 sequence is 14 residues long. In DNA form, the CDR3 reads TGCGCCAGCACCCAAGGGTATAGCGGGGGGGAGGAGTTCTTC. Translating it yields CASTQGYSGGEEFF.

This chain uses TRBV28 with TRBJ1-1; 8 bases agree with TRBD1. CDR1 is MDHEN and CDR2 is SYDVKM in the germline V gene. The V segment lost 1 base and the J segment 4 bases; nucleotides outside the gene matches: 2. This CDR3 comprises 14 residues. The CDR3 DNA sequence: TGTGCCAGCAGTTTATACACAGGGGGCACTGAAGCTTTCTTT. It translates to CASSLYTGGTEAFF. Supplemented by reference TRBV28 and TRBJ1-1, the full variable domain reads DVKVTQSSRYLVKRTGEKVFLECVQDMDHENMFWYRQDPGLGLRLIYFSYDVKMKEKGDIPEGYSVSREKKERFSLILESASTNQTSMYLCASSLYTGGTEAFFGQGTRLTVV.

V is TRBV28 and J is TRBJ2-7; 11 bases fit TRBD2. The CDR3 consists of 15 residues. Trimming at V came to 2 bases and at J to 5 bases, leaving 5 bases not matched to a gene. Germline CDR1 and CDR2: MDHEN and SYDVKM. The CDR3 reads CASSLEVSGGDEQYF. The CDR3 coding sequence is TGTGCCAGCAGTTTAGAGGTTAGCGGGGGGGACGAGCAGTACTTC.

This clone was picked up a small number of times. The chain combines TRBV10-3 with TRBJ2-3, with 11 bases that match TRBD2. The ends lost 7 bases at V and 2 bases at J; junction bases unmatched: 5. Germline CDR1 reads ENHRY; CDR2 reads SYGVKD. The CDR3 has 15 residues. CDR3 amino acids: CAITSGGPDTDTQYF. For the CDR3, the DNA is TGTGCCATCACTAGCGGGGGGCCCGACACAGATACGCAGTATTTT.

The rearrangement uses TRBV7-2 and TRBJ1-1; 10 bases are a match to TRBD1. Germline CDR1 reads SGHTA; CDR2 reads FQGNSA. J was trimmed by 5 bases and V by 4 bases; bases with no gene match: 7. The CDR3 is 15 amino acids. The chain's CDR3 is CASSSQTGGRTEAFF. For the CDR3, the DNA is TGTGCCAGCAGCTCACAGACAGGGGGCAGAACTGAAGCTTTCTTT.

This clone was observed once. The rearrangement links TRBV6-4 to TRBJ1-3; D possibly corresponds to TRBD1 (5 bases). Trimming took off 7 bases at V and 4 bases at J, with 14 bases between the two ends. Germline V gene data show CDR1 as MRHNA and CDR2 as SNTAGT. This CDR3 is built from 14 residues. CDR3 sequence (DNA): TGTGCCAGCACCTGGGCAGGGTGGGGAAACACCATATATTTT. It encodes CASTWAGWGNTIYF.

This chain uses TRBV5-1 with TRBJ1-5, with TRBD1 matching over 10 bases. Germline CDR1 is SGHRS and CDR2 is YFSETQ. CDR3 length: 15 amino acids. With V trimmed by 4 bases and J by 6 bases, 7 bases remained unmatched. CDR3 DNA sequence: TGCGCCAGCAGCGACGGACAGGGGGAATCTCAGCCCCAGCATTTT. It yields the protein CASSDGQGESQPQHF. Together with reference TRBV5-1 and TRBJ1-5, the CDR3 gives the full variable domain: KAGVTQTPRYLIKTRGQQVTLSCSPISGHRSVSWYQQTPGQGLQFLFEYFSETQRNKGNFPGRFSGRQFSNSRSEMNVSTLELGDSALYLCASSDGQGESQPQHFGDGTRLSIL.